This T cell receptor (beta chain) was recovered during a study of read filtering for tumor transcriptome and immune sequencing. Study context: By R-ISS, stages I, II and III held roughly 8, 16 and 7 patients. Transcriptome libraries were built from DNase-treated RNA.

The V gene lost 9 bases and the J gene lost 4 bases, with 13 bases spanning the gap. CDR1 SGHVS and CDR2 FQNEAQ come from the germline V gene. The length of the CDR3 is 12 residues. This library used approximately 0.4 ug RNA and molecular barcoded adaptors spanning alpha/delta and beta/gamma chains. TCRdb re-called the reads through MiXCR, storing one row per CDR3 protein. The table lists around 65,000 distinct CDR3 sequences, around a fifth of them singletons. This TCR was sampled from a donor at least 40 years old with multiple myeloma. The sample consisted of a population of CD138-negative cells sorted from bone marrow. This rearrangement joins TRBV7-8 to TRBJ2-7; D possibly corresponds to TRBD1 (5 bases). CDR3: CARCPDTYEQYF. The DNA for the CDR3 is TGTGCCAGGTGCCCGGACACTTACGAGCAGTACTTC.